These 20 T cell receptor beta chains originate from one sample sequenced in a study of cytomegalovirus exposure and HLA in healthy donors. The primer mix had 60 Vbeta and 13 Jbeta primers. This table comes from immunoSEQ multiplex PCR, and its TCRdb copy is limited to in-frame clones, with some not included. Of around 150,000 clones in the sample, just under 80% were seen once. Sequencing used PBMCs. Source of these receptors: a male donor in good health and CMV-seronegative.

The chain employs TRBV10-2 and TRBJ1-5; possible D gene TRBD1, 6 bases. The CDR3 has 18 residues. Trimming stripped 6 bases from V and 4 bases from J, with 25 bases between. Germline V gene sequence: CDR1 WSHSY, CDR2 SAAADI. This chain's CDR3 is CASSVDFGRQASNQPQHF. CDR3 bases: TGCGCCAGCAGCGTCGACTTTGGACGACAGGCGTCGAATCAGCCCCAGCATTTT.

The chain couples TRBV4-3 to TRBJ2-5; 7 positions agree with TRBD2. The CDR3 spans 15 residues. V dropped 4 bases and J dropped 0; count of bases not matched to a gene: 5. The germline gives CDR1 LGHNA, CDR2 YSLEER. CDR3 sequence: CASSRGLGYQETQYF. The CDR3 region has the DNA TGCGCCAGCAGCCGAGGACTAGGGTACCAAGAGACCCAGTACTTC.

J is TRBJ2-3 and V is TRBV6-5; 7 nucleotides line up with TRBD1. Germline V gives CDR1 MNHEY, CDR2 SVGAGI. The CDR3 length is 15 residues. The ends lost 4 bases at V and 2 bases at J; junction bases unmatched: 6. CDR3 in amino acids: CASSFRDRITDTQYF. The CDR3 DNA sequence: TGTGCCAGCAGTTTCCGGGACAGAATCACAGATACGCAGTATTTT.

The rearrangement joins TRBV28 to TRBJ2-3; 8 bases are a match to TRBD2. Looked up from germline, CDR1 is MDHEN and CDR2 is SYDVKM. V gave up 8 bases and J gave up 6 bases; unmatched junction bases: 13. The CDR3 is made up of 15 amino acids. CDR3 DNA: TGTGCCAGCCCCCCTTCGGGGGGGGATCTGGATACGCAGTATTTT. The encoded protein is CASPPSGGDLDTQYF.

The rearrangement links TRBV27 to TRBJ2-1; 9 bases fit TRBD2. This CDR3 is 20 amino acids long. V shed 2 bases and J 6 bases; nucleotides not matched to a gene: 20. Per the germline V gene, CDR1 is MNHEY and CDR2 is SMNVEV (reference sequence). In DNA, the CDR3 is TGTGCCAGCAGTTTAGTCTATCCGCGAAGTGGCCTAGCGGGGATCAATGAGCAGTTCTTC. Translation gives CASSLVYPRSGLAGINEQFF.

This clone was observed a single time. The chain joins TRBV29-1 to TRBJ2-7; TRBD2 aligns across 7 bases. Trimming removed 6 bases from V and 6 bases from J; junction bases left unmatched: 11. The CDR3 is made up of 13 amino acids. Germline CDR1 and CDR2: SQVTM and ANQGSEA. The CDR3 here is CSVDLRKRGEQYF. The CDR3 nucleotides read TGCAGCGTAGACCTAAGGAAGCGGGGCGAGCAGTACTTC.

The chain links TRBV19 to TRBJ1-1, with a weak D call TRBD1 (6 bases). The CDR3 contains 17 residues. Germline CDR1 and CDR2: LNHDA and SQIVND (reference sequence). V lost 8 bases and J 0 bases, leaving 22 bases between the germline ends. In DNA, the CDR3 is TGTGCCAGTCGCCCCTTGGGGGGGGCCATTTTGAACACTGAAGCTTTCTTT. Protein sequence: CASRPLGGAILNTEAFF.

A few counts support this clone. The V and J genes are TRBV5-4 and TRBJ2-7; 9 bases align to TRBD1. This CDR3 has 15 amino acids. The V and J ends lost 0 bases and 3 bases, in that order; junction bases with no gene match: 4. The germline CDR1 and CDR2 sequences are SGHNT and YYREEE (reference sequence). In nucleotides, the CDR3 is TGTGCCAGCAGCTTGGGGACAGGGGATCTCTACGAGCAGTACTTC. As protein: CASSLGTGDLYEQYF.

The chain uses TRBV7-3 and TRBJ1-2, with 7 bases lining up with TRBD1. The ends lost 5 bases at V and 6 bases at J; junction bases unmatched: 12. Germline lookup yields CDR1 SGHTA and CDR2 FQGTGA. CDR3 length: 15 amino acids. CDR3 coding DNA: TGTGCCAGCAGCCGGACAGGAACAGGTTTGGATGGCTACACCTTC. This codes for CASSRTGTGLDGYTF.

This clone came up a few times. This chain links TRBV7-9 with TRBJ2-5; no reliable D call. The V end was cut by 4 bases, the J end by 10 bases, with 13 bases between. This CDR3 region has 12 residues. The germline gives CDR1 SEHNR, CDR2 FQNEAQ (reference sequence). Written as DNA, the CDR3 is TGTGCCAGCAGCTCCTACCTAGGAAGCCAGTACTTC. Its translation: CASSSYLGSQYF.

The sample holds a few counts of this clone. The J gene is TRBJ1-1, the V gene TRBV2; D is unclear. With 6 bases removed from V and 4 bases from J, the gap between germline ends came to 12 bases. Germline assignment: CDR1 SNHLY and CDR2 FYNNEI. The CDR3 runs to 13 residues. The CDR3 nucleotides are TGTGCCAGCAGATTTCGCGATTCCACTGAAGCTTTCTTT. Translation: CASRFRDSTEAFF.

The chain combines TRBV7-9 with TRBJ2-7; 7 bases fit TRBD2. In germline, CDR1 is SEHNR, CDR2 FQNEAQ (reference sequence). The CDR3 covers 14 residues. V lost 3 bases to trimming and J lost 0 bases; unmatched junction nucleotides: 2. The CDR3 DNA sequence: TGTGCCAGCAGCTTTCCTAGCGGCTCCTACGAGCAGTACTTC. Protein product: CASSFPSGSYEQYF.

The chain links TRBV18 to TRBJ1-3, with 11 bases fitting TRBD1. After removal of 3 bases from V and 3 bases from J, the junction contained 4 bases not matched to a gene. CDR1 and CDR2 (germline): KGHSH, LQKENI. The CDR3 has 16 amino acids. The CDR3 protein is CASSPTGTGGGNTIYF. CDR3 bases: TGTGCCAGCTCACCTACCGGGACAGGGGGTGGAAACACCATATATTTT.

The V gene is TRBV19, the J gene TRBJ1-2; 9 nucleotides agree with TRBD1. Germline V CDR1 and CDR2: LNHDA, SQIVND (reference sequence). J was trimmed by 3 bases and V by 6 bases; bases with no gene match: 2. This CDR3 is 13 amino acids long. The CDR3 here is CASRDRGDYGYTF. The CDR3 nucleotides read TGTGCCAGTAGGGACAGGGGTGACTATGGCTACACCTTC.

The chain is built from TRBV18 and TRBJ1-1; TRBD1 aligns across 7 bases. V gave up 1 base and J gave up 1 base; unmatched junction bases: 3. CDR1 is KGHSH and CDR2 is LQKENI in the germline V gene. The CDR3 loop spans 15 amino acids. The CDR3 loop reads CASSPRTGSNTEAFF. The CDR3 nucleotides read TGTGCCAGCTCACCACGGACAGGATCGAACACTGAAGCTTTCTTT.

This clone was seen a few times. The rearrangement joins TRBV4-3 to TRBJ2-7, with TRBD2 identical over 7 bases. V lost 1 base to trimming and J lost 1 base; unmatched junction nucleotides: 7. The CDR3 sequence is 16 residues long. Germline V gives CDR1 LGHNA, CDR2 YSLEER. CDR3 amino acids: CASSQALVGGSYEQYF. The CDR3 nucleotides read TGCGCCAGCAGCCAAGCGCTTGTCGGGGGGTCCTACGAGCAGTACTTC.

CDR3 sequence (DNA): TGTGCCAGTAGTACGTTCCGGCCTAGCGGTTTTTTGGATGAGCAGTTCTTC. It codes for CASSTFRPSGFLDEQFF. V and J are TRBV19 and TRBJ2-1, with 7 bases fitting TRBD2. CDR3 length: 17 amino acids. Germline assignment: CDR1 LNHDA and CDR2 SQIVND (reference sequence). J was trimmed by 8 bases and V by 4 bases; bases with no gene match: 17.

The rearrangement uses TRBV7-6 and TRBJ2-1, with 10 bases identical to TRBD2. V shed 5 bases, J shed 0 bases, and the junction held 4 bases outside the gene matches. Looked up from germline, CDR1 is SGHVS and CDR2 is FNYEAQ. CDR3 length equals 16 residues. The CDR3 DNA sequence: TGTGCCAGCAGCCCGTCTAGCGGGGGCTCCTACAATGAGCAGTTCTTC. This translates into CASSPSSGGSYNEQFF.

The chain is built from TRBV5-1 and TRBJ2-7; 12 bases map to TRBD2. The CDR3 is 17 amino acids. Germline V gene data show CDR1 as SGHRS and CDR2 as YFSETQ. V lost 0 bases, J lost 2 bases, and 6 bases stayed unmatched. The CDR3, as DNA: TGCGCCAGCAGCTTGGCGGCTAGCGGGGGGGGAACCTACGAGCAGTACTTC. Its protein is CASSLAASGGGTYEQYF.

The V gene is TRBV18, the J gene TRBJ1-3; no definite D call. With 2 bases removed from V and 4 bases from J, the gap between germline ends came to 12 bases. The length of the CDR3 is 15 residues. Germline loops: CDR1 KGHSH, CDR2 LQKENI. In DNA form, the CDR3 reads TGTGCCAGCTCACCATACAGAGACCCAGGAAACACCATATATTTT. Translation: CASSPYRDPGNTIYF.